The present TCR beta chain was sequenced within a study of Ad26.COV2.S vaccination and SARS-CoV-2 variants. Profiling relied on immunoSEQ multiplex PCR, and the TCRdb table lists in-frame clones only, not all of them. This sample has roughly 700,000 clones, with around 92% found just once. Treatment of the sample: some 20 received Ad26.COV2.S at low or high dose, single or two shots; a few received placebo; per-sample allocation not given. Day 63 after the first injection of vaccine or placebo was the sampling time. V was cut by 3 bases and J by 3 bases, with 11 bases left in between. CDR1 and CDR2 (germline): LGHNA, YSLEER. The CDR3 is 14 amino acids.

The J gene is TRBJ2-5, the V gene TRBV4-3; the D is unclear. Specimen: peripheral blood, collected in a trial of Ad26.COV2.S vaccine versus placebo. This TCR came from a person aged 18-60 years who received the Ad26.COV2.S COVID-19 vaccine or a placebo. The CDR3 is CASSHNIPKETQYF. The CDR3 nucleotides read TGCGCCAGCAGCCACAACATACCAAAAGAGACCCAGTACTTC.